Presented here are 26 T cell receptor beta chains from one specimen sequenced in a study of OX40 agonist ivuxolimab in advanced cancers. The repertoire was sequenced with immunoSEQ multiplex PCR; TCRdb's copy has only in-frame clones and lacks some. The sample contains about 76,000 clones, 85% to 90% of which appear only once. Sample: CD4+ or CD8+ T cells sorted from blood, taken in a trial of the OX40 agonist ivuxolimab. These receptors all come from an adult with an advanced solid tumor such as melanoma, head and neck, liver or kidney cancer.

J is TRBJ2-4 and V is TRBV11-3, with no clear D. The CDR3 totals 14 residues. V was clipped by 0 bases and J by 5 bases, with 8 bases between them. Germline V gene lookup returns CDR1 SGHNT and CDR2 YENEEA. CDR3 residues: CASSLEAAQNIQYF. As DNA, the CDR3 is TGTGCCAGCAGCTTAGAGGCTGCTCAAAACATTCAGTACTTC.

This CDR3 is CASSYTGTAGLGYTF. For the CDR3, the DNA is TGCGCCAGCAGCTACACCGGGACGGCCGGACTTGGCTACACCTTC. The rearrangement uses TRBV4-1 and TRBJ1-2; D perhaps matches TRBD1 (5 bases). This CDR3 comprises 15 residues. Per the germline V gene, CDR1 is MGHRA and CDR2 is YSYEKL. Trimming stripped 5 bases from V and 7 bases from J, with 20 bases between.

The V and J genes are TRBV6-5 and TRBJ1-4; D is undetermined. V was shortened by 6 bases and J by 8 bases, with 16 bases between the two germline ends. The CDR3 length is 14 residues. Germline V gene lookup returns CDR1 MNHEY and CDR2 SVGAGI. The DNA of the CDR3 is TGTGCCAGCAGAGTCAGTATGCATACCGAAAAACTGTTTTTT. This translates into CASRVSMHTEKLFF.

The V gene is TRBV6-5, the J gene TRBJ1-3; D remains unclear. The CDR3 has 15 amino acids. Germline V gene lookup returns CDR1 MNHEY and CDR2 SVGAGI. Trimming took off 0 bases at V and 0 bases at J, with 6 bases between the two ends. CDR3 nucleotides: TGTGCCAGCAGTTACTCGATGGGCTCTGGAAACACCATATATTTT. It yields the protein CASSYSMGSGNTIYF.

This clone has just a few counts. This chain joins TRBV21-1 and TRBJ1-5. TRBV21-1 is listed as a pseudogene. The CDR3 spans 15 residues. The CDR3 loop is CASSKVGGSNQPQHF. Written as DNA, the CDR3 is TGTGCCAGCAGCAAAGTCGGGGGTAGCAATCAGCCCCAGCATTTT.

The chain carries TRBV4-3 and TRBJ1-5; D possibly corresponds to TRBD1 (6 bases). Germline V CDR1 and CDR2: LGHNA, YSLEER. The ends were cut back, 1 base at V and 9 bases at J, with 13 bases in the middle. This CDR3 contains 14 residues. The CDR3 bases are TGCGCCAGCAGCCAAGGGGTGGGGACAAGGCCCCAGCATTTT. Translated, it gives CASSQGVGTRPQHF.

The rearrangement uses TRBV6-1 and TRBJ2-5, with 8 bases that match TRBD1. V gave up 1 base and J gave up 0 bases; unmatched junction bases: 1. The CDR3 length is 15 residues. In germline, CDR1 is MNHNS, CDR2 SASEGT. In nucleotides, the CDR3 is TGTGCCAGCAGTGAAGGACAGGGGTACCAAGAGACCCAGTACTTC. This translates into CASSEGQGYQETQYF.

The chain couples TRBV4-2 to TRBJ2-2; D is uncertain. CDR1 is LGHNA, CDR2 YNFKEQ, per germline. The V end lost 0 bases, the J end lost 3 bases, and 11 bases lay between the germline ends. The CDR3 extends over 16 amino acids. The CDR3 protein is CASSQDGQTDTGELFF. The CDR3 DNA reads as TGTGCCAGCAGCCAAGATGGGCAAACGGACACCGGGGAGCTGTTTTTT.

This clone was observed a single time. Written as DNA, the CDR3 is TGTGCCAGCCAGGAAGCTTATAGCAATCAGCCCCAGCATTTT. Its protein is CASQEAYSNQPQHF. The V gene is TRBV6-1, the J gene TRBJ1-5; no firm D call. The V gene lost 8 bases and the J gene lost 0 bases, with 11 bases spanning the gap. The germline CDR1 and CDR2 sequences are MNHNS and SASEGT. CDR3 length: 14 residues.

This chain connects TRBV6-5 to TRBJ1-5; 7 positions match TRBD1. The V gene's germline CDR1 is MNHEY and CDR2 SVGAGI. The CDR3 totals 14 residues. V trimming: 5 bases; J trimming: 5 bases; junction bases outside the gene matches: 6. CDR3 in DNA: TGTGCCAGCAGTCTGGAGGGGACAGATCAGCCCCAGCATTTT. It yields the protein CASSLEGTDQPQHF.

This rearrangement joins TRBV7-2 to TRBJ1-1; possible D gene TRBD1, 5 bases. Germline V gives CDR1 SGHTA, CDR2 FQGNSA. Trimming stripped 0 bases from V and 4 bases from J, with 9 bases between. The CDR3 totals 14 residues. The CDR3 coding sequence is TGTGCCAGCAGCTTAGCGGCAGGGACCACTGAAGCTTTCTTT. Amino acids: CASSLAAGTTEAFF.

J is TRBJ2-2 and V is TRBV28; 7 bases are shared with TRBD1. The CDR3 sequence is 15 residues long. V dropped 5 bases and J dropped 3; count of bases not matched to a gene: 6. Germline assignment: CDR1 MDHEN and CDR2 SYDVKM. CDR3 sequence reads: CASSNGQEDTGELFF. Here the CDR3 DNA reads TGTGCCAGCAGTAACGGACAGGAGGACACCGGGGAGCTGTTTTTT. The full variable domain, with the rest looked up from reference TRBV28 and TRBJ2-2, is DVKVTQSSRYLVKRTGEKVFLECVQDMDHENMFWYRQDPGLGLRLIYFSYDVKMKEKGDIPEGYSVSREKKERFSLILESASTNQTSMYLCASSNGQEDTGELFFGEGSRLTVL.

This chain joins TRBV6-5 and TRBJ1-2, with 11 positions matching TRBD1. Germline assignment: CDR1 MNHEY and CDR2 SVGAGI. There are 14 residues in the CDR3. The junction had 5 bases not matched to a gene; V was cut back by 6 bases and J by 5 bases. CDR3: CASRKGTGGYGYTF. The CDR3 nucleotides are TGTGCCAGCAGGAAAGGGACAGGGGGTTATGGCTACACCTTC.

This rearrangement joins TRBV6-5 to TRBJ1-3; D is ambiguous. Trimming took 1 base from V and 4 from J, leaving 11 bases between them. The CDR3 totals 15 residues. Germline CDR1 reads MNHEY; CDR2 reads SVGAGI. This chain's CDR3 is CASSYFRSEGNTIYF. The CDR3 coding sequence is TGTGCCAGCAGTTACTTCAGATCGGAAGGAAACACCATATATTTT.

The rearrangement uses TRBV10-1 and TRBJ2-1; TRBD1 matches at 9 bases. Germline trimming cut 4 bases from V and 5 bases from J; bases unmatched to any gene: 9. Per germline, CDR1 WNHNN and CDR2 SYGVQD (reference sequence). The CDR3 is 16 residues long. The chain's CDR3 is CASSGRDRAHNNEQFF. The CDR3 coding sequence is TGCGCCAGCAGTGGTCGGGACAGGGCTCACAACAATGAGCAGTTCTTC.

CDR3 DNA sequence: TGCGCCAGCAGCCAAGGAGGCGGCGTGAACACTGAAGCTTTCTTT. This sequence encodes CASSQGGGVNTEAFF. The chain joins TRBV4-3 to TRBJ1-1, with unresolved D. There are 15 residues in the CDR3. CDR1 is LGHNA and CDR2 is YSLEER in the germline V gene. V was clipped by 1 base and J by 0 bases, with 9 bases between them.

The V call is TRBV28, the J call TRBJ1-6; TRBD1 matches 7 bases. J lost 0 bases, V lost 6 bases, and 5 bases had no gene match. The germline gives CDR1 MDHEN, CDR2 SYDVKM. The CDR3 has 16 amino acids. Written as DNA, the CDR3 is TGTGCCAGCAGCGACAGGGTTTCCTCCTATAATTCACCCCTCCACTTT. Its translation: CASSDRVSSYNSPLHF.

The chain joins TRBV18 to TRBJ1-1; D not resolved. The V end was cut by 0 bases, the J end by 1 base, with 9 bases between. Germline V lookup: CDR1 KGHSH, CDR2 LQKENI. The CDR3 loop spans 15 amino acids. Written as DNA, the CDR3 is TGTGCCAGCTCACCACCGAGCAGACAGAACACTGAAGCTTTCTTT. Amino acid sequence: CASSPPSRQNTEAFF.

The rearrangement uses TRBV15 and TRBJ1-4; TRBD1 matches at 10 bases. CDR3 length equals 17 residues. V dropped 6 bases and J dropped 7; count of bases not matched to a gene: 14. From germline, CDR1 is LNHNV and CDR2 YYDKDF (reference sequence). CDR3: CATSWAGTGAGGEKLFF. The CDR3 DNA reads TGTGCCACCAGTTGGGCCGGGACAGGGGCAGGAGGTGAAAAACTGTTTTTT.

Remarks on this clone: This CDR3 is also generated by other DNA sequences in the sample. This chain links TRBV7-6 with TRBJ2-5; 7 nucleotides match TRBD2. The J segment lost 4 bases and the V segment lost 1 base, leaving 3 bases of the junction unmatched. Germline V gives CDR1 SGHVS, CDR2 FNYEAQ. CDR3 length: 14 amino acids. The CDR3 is CASSLVGGGETQYF. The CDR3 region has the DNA TGTGCCAGCAGCTTAGTGGGGGGGGGAGAGACCCAGTACTTC.

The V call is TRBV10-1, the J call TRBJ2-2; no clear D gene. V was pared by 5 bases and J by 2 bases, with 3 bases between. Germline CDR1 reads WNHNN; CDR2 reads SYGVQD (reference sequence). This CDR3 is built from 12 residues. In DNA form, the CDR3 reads TGCGCCAGCAGTCCAAACACCGGGGAGCTGTTTTTT. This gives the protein CASSPNTGELFF.

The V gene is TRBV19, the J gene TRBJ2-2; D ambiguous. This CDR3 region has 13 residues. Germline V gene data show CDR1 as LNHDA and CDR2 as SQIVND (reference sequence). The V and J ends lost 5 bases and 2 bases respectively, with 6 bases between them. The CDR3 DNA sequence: TGTGCCAGTAGTCACGGAAACACCGGGGAGCTGTTTTTT. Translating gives CASSHGNTGELFF. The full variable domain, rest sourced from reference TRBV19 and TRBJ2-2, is DGGITQSPKYLFRKEGQNVTLSCEQNLNHDAMYWYRQDPGQGLRLIYYSQIVNDFQKGDIAEGYSVSREKKESFPLTVTSAQKNPTAFYLCASSHGNTGELFFGEGSRLTVL.

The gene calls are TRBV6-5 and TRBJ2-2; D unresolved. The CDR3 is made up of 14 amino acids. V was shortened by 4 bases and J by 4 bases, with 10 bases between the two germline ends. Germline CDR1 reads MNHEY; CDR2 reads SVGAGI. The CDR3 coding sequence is TGTGCCAGCAGTTTCACAGTTTCCACCGGGGAGCTGTTTTTT. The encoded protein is CASSFTVSTGELFF.

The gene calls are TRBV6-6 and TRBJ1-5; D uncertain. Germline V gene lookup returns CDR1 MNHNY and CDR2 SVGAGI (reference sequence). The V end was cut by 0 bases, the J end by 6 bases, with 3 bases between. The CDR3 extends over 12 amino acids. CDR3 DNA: TGTGCCAGCAGTTACTCGAGTCAGCCCCAGCATTTT. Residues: CASSYSSQPQHF.

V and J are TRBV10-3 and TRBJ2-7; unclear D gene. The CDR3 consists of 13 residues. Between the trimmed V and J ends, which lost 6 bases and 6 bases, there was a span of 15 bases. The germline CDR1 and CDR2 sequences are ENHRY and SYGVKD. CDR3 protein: CAISLGSGSEQYV. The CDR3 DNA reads TGTGCCATCAGCCTGGGATCTGGGTCCGAGCAGTACGTC.

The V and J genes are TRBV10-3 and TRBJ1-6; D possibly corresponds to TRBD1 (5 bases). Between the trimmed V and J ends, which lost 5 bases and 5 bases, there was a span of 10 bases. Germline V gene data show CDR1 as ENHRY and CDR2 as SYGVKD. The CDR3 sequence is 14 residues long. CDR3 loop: CAISLGGDNSPLHF. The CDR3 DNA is TGTGCCATCAGTTTGGGAGGGGATAATTCACCCCTCCACTTT.